This T cell receptor beta chain was sequenced for a study of memory CD4+ T cells and cytomegalovirus serostatus. The protocol was immunoSEQ multiplex PCR, while the TCRdb copy is restricted to in-frame clones and leaves out a portion. The sample has approximately 44,000 clones; around 80% are singletons. The sort gate was single viable CD3+CD4+CD8-CD45RO+ cells for memory CD4+ T cells. This clone was seen a handful of times. Trimming pared 5 bases from V and 3 bases from J, leaving 12 bases between. Germline CDR1 and CDR2: SGHTA and FQGNSA. This CDR3 is built from 14 residues. The TCR originated in an adult in good health and CMV-seronegative. This sequence joins TRBV7-2 and TRBJ2-3; tentatively, D is TRBD1 or TRBD2 (5 bases each). The specimen sequenced was memory CD4+ T cells from blood. CDR3 in amino acids: CASSPGATTDTQYF. DNA of the CDR3: TGTGCCAGCAGCCCCGGGGCTACAACAGATACGCAGTATTTT. Filled out from reference TRBV7-2 and TRBJ2-3, the complete variable domain reads GAGVSQSPSNKVTEKGKDVELRCDPISGHTALYWYRQSLGQGLEFLIYFQGNSAPDKSGLPSDRFSAERTGGSVSTLTIQRTQQEDSAVYLCASSPGATTDTQYFGPGTRLTVL.